A selection of T cell receptor beta chains follows, all from one sample in a study of blood T cell repertoires in COVID-19. Clones were read by immunoSEQ multiplex PCR, and TCRdb kept only the in-frame ones, dropping some. The sample yields about 240,000 clones, approximately 85% seen once. Sequencing used peripheral blood. These receptors all come from a woman aged 60-75 years with active or convalescent COVID-19. Each CDR3 is given with its conserved first and last residue. The D gene is left open where the match is weak. Rows may omit the clone size; those that give it use once, few, many or a size class.

TRBD1	TRBJ1-6	-	TRBV7-9	TGTGCCAGCAGCACTCAGACAGGGTTCCATAATTCACCCCTCCACTTT	CASSTQTGFHNSPLHF
TRBD2	TRBJ2-1	-	TRBV18	TGTGCCAGCTCACCCGGAACGGGGGGGGTTGGTGAGCAGTTCTTC	CASSPGTGGVGEQFF
-	TRBJ2-1	-	TRBV7-2	TGTGCCAGCAGCTTAGACGGGGGGCCCTACAATGAGCAGTTCTTC	CASSLDGGPYNEQFF
-	TRBJ1-2	-	TRBV5-4	TGTGCCAGCAGCTTGGGAGGAGGGGAGGACTACACCTTC	CASSLGGGEDYTF
-	TRBJ1-4	-	TRBV6-5	TGTGCCAGCAAACCCAGGGCAACTAATGAAAAACTGTTTTTT	CASKPRATNEKLFF
TRBD2	TRBJ2-5	-	TRBV7-2	TGTGCCAGCAGCAAGAGCGGGGGCCCCCAAGAGACCCAGTACTTC	CASSKSGGPQETQYF
-	TRBJ1-2	-	TRBV4-1	TGCGCCAGCAGCCAGGCTGACGGGGTCTCTAACTATGGCTACACCTTC	CASSQADGVSNYGYTF
TRBD2	TRBJ2-7	-	TRBV4-1	TGCGCCAGCAGCCAAGCCCCCGCTAGCGGGGTCGTCGCCTACGAGCAGTACTTC	CASSQAPASGVVAYEQYF
-	TRBJ1-6	-	TRBV3-1/TRBV3-2	TGTGCCAGCAGCTGCAGGTCCAATTCACCCCTCCACTTT	CASSCRSNSPLHF
TRBD1	TRBJ1-4	-	TRBV19	TGTGCCAGCGACAGGGGTAATGAAAAACTGTTTTTT	CASDRGNEKLFF
TRBD1	TRBJ1-2	-	TRBV30	TGTGCCTGGAATAGGGCAGGGGGTTTACCGAACTATGGCTACACCTTC	CAWNRAGGLPNYGYTF
-	TRBJ1-1	-	TRBV2	TGTGCCAGCCGATCCAAAACAGGGTTCTACACTGAAGCTTTCTTT	CASRSKTGFYTEAFF
TRBD2	TRBJ2-3	few	TRBV28	TGTGCCAGCAGTTTGTTTCGGGCCCAGCGGGGTGGGGTCCCTAGCACAGATACGCAGTATTTT	CASSLFRAQRGGVPSTDTQYF
-	TRBJ1-1	-	TRBV12-5	TGTGCTAGTGTCACAGGGAACACTGAAGCTTTCTTT	CASVTGNTEAFF